The 16 T cell receptor beta chains below were found in one sample sequenced in a study of T cells in Graves' hyperthyroidism and ophthalmopathy. TCR beta CDR3 regions were amplified from RNA. During a first-round RT-PCR of the TCR CDR3, the HTBI primer set was used. TCRdb itself ran the multiplex PCR reads through MiXCR, one entry per CDR3 protein. The sample has a few hundred thousand distinct CDR3 sequences, about 15% seen once. The source material was blood. These receptors came from a woman aged 18 to 35 with Graves' hyperthyroidism that later progressed to Graves' ophthalmopathy.

In its sample, this clonotype was seen many times. The chain uses TRBV28 and TRBJ2-3, with no clear D. This CDR3 is 13 amino acids long. Germline V CDR1 and CDR2: MDHEN, SYDVKM. The germline V and J ends were trimmed by 4 bases and 2 bases, with 7 bases remaining between them. CDR3 region: CASSSTDTDTQYF. CDR3 nucleotides: TGTGCCAGCAGTTCGACGGACACAGATACGCAGTATTTT.

This clonotype was detected many times. The chain carries TRBV2 and TRBJ2-1, with 13 bases matching TRBD2. Germline V gene sequence: CDR1 SNHLY, CDR2 FYNNEI. The ends lost 8 bases at V and 2 bases at J; junction bases unmatched: 12. The CDR3 length is 18 residues. The CDR3 is CASCSGTSGMGTYNEQFF. The CDR3 DNA follows: TGTGCCAGCTGTTCTGGGACTAGCGGGATGGGGACCTACAATGAGCAGTTCTTC.

On this clonotype: A much more abundant neighbour one base away suggests this may be a read error. The chain employs TRBV6-5 and TRBJ2-1, with D maybe TRBD2 (7 bases). The CDR3 sequence is 13 residues long. Germline V CDR1 and CDR2: MNHEY, SVGAGI. The ends were cut back, 6 bases at V and 11 bases at J, with 17 bases in the middle. Here the CDR3 reads CASRGASGEQQFF. DNA for the CDR3: TGTGCCAGCAGGGGGGCTAGCGGAGAGCAGCAGTTCTTC.

This clonotype turned up a few times. V and J are TRBV7-6 and TRBJ2-1; D is undetermined. Trimming left V 2 bases short and J 0 bases short, with 11 bases between. The CDR3 contains 16 residues. Per the germline V gene, CDR1 is SGHVS and CDR2 is FNYEAQ. CDR3 DNA sequence: TGTGCCAGCAGCTTACCTGAGTGGAGCTCCTACAATGAGCAGTTCTTC. This gives the protein CASSLPEWSSYNEQFF. Drawing the rest from reference TRBV7-6 and TRBJ2-1, the complete variable domain is GAGVSQSPRYKVTKRGQDVALRCDPISGHVSLYWYRQALGQGPEFLTYFNYEAQQDKSGLPNDRFSAERPEGSISTLTIQRTEQRDSAMYRCASSLPEWSSYNEQFFGPGTRLTVL.

This clonotype was recorded many times. The chain has TRBV11-2 and TRBJ2-7; 11 nucleotides agree with TRBD2. Germline lookup yields CDR1 SGHAT and CDR2 FQNNGV. CDR3 length: 15 amino acids. V lost 5 bases, J lost 2 bases, and 5 bases stayed unmatched. CDR3 in DNA: TGTGCCAGCAGCGGTAGCGGGAGGGGGGCCTACGAGCAGTACTTC. This sequence encodes CASSGSGRGAYEQYF.

This clonotype was picked up many times. The V and J genes are TRBV10-3 and TRBJ2-3, with 9 bases matching TRBD1. The CDR3 is made up of 16 amino acids. Germline V gives CDR1 ENHRY, CDR2 SYGVKD. With 11 bases clipped from V and 2 bases from J, the junction kept 14 bases outside the gene matches. CDR3 amino acids: CAASDLTGGNTDTQYF. The CDR3 DNA sequence: TGTGCCGCCTCCGACCTTACAGGGGGCAACACAGATACGCAGTATTTT.

This clonotype was seen a handful of times. The rearrangement uses TRBV9 and TRBJ1-4; D is perhaps TRBD1 (5 bases). Germline CDR1 reads SGDLS; CDR2 reads YYNGEE. V dropped 2 bases and J dropped 4 bases, with 12 bases sitting between them. CDR3 length: 15 amino acids. In nucleotides, the CDR3 is TGTGCCAGCAGCGTTGGGACGAGAAATAATGAAAAACTGTTTTTT. Translating it yields CASSVGTRNNEKLFF.

This clonotype showed up many times. This rearrangement joins TRBV15 to TRBJ2-2; D perhaps matches TRBD1 (6 bases). The V gene's germline CDR1 is LNHNV and CDR2 YYDKDF (reference sequence). The CDR3 covers 17 residues. Trimming shortened V by 0 bases and J by 0 bases, and 11 bases separated the two germline ends. CDR3 in DNA: TGTGCCACCAGCAGAGATCATCAGGGGACGAACACCGGGGAGCTGTTTTTT. It translates to CATSRDHQGTNTGELFF.

This clonotype was counted between two and nine times. The chain carries TRBV6-2 or TRBV6-3 and TRBJ1-5, with TRBD1 matching over 8 bases. Germline V gene sequence: CDR1 MNHEY, CDR2 SVGEGT. Trimming took 6 bases from V and 11 from J; bases not matched to a gene: 12. This CDR3 contains 14 residues. CDR3 sequence (DNA): TGTGCCAGCAGAGACAGGGGACCCCAGCCAGCCCAGCATTTT. Its protein is CASRDRGPQPAQHF.

This clonotype has at least ten counts. The chain employs TRBV6-2 or TRBV6-3 and TRBJ1-5; possible D gene TRBD1, 5 bases. Germline values: CDR1 MNHEY, CDR2 SVGEGT. The CDR3 spans 14 residues. The germline V and J ends were trimmed by 4 bases and 5 bases, with 12 bases remaining between them. The CDR3, as DNA: TGTGCCAGCAGTTTGCAGGGAGTGCATCAGCCCCAGCATTTT. Its protein is CASSLQGVHQPQHF.

This clonotype was seen ten or more times. V is TRBV20-1 and J is TRBJ2-1; 9 nucleotides match TRBD1. Germline CDR1 and CDR2: DFQATT and SNEGSKA (reference sequence). V lost 1 base and J lost 9; bases outside the gene matches: 7. The CDR3 covers 14 residues. CDR3 nucleotides: TGCAGTGCTAGAGTCGTACAGGGGGCCGGTGAGCAGTTCTTC. Translating it yields CSARVVQGAGEQFF.

This clonotype has a count of ten or more. The chain employs TRBV7-9 and TRBJ2-5; 7 bases align to TRBD2. Germline-derived CDR1 and CDR2 are SEHNR and FQNEAQ (reference sequence). V was pared by 7 bases and J by 5 bases, with 19 bases of the junction left unmatched. The CDR3 covers 17 residues. CDR3 nucleotides: TGTGCCAGCACTACACCGAGCGGGACTGACCTCGAGGAGACCCAGTACTTC. Translating it yields CASTTPSGTDLEETQYF. The complete variable domain, with remaining parts taken from reference TRBV7-9 and TRBJ2-5, reads DTGVSQNPRHKITKRGQNVTFRCDPISEHNRLYWYRQTLGQGPEFLTYFQNEAQLEKSRLLSDRFSAERPKGSFSTLEIQRTEQGDSAMYLCASTTPSGTDLEETQYFGPGTRLLVL.

The chain links TRBV4-2 to TRBJ2-5; the D is unclear. V lost 1 base to trimming and J lost 5 bases, with 8 bases between them. This CDR3 is built from 13 residues. Per germline, CDR1 LGHNA and CDR2 YNFKEQ. The CDR3 sequence: CASSQALAETQYF. The CDR3, as DNA: TGTGCCAGCAGCCAAGCCCTCGCGGAGACCCAGTACTTC.

This clonotype was counted at least ten times. The rearrangement uses TRBV30 and TRBJ2-5, with 14 nucleotides matching TRBD2. The CDR3 length is 15 residues. CDR1 and CDR2 (germline): GTSNPN, SVGIG (reference sequence). The V segment lost 5 bases and the J segment 5 bases; nucleotides outside the gene matches: 7. CDR3 region: CAWRRTSGRTETQYF. CDR3 bases: TGTGCCTGGCGACGGACTAGCGGGAGGACGGAGACCCAGTACTTC.

The gene calls are TRBV14 and TRBJ2-1; TRBD1 matches 11 bases. The germline V gene has CDR1 SGHDN and CDR2 FVKESK. This CDR3 is built from 16 residues. J lost 7 bases, V lost 5 bases, and 10 bases had no gene match. The DNA for the CDR3 is TGTGCCAGCAGCGCCCGGACAGGGGGCATGGGGAATGAGCAGTTCTTC. The encoded protein is CASSARTGGMGNEQFF.

This chain uses TRBV6-1 with TRBJ1-1; no clear D. CDR3 length equals 13 residues. V was cut by 6 bases and J by 5 bases, with 13 bases left in between. In germline, CDR1 is MNHNS, CDR2 SASEGT. The CDR3 nucleotides are TGTGCCAGCAGCCCGGACGGCCTGACTGAAGCTTTCTTT. This translates into CASSPDGLTEAFF.